Shown below are 21 T cell receptor beta chains from a single sample sequenced in a study of CXCR3-negative and CXCR3-positive naive CD8 T cells. Regarding the study as a whole: CXCR3-positive naive cells carried more hydrophobic TRB CDR3s than CXCR3-negative naive cells did.

Libraries were UMI-labeled 5' RACE TRB cDNA. From the 5' RACE reads, TCRdb lists one entry per CDR3 protein and no DNA. This sample's table has 84,000 or so distinct CDR3 sequences. These TCRs are of unknown antigen specificity. The specimen sequenced was naive CXCR3+ CD8+ T cells from blood. The subset was: CD45RO-CCR7+CD27+CD95- naive CD8+ T cells expressing CXCR3 (TNR3+). The receptors derive from a human donor in good health. Some clones in this sample may be carry-over from other donors' samples.

This rearrangement joins TRBV29-1 to TRBJ1-1; TCRdb picks TRBD1, but there is no DNA to check that call. Looked up from germline, CDR1 is SQVTM and CDR2 is ANQGSEA. The CDR3 contains 13 residues. CDR3: CSVEGQGDTEAFF.

The chain carries TRBV6-5 and TRBJ2-1; TCRdb lists TRBD2, though no DNA is available to test this call. Germline assignment: CDR1 MNHEY and CDR2 SVGAGI. The CDR3 is 15 amino acids. CDR3 loop: CASSVLAGGGDEQFF.

The CDR3 is CASSLHNYEQFF. This chain uses TRBV11-2 with TRBJ2-1. Germline lookup yields CDR1 SGHAT and CDR2 FQNNGV. The CDR3 is 12 residues long.

The chain links TRBV6-5 to TRBJ2-5; TCRdb gives TRBD1 as the D gene, but with no DNA this cannot be confirmed. The CDR3 loop spans 14 amino acids. CDR1 is MNHEY, CDR2 SVGAGI, per germline. CDR3 region: CASSPDPLQETQYF.

This chain joins TRBV4-3 and TRBJ2-3; there is no DNA to check the TCRdb D call of TRBD1. The CDR3 loop spans 16 amino acids. Germline V CDR1 and CDR2: LGHNA, YSLEER. The chain's CDR3 is CASSQDRGQGADTQYF.

This chain joins TRBV12-3 or TRBV12-4 and TRBJ2-7. The CDR3 is 14 residues long. The CDR3 reads CASSLGVGSYEQYF.

The chain combines TRBV20-1 with TRBJ2-7; TCRdb's D gene call, TRBD1, goes unchecked for lack of DNA. CDR1 DFQATT and CDR2 SNEGSKA come from the germline V gene (reference sequence). This CDR3 spans 14 amino acids. CDR3 in amino acids: CSAPGETGSDEQYF.

The chain carries TRBV25-1 and TRBJ2-1; the D call from TCRdb, TRBD1, cannot be confirmed without DNA. Germline assignment: CDR1 MGHDK and CDR2 SYGVNS. This CDR3 comprises 18 residues. CDR3 amino acids: CASSEYFFRRTGHNEQFF.

The rearrangement links TRBV27 to TRBJ2-2; without DNA, the TCRdb call of TRBD2 cannot be checked. The CDR3 is 16 residues long. Germline CDR1 reads MNHEY; CDR2 reads SMNVEV (reference sequence). This CDR3 reads CASSSAGPSTTGELFF.

V is TRBV3-1 and J is TRBJ2-7; TCRdb proposes TRBD1, but this gene call is untestable without DNA. Germline-derived CDR1 and CDR2 are LGHDT and YNNKEL (reference sequence). This CDR3 has 11 amino acids. The CDR3 region is CASGGENEQYF.

The chain combines TRBV29-1 with TRBJ2-7. Germline CDR1 is SQVTM and CDR2 is ANQGSEA. This CDR3 spans 12 amino acids. CDR3 residues: CSVASGVVEQYF.

The V gene is TRBV28, the J gene TRBJ2-3; the TRBD2 assignment by TCRdb is unverifiable without DNA. The CDR3 spans 14 residues. The germline V gene has CDR1 MDHEN and CDR2 SYDVKM. The CDR3 loop reads CASSLEGWPDTQYF.

The chain joins TRBV28 to TRBJ1-5; TCRdb's D gene call, TRBD1, goes unchecked for lack of DNA. The germline V gene has CDR1 MDHEN and CDR2 SYDVKM. This CDR3 contains 15 residues. This CDR3 reads CASSPTGQGDQPQHF. The full variable domain, its missing parts supplied by reference TRBV28 and TRBJ1-5, is DVKVTQSSRYLVKRTGEKVFLECVQDMDHENMFWYRQDPGLGLRLIYFSYDVKMKEKGDIPEGYSVSREKKERFSLILESASTNQTSMYLCASSPTGQGDQPQHFGDGTRLSIL.

This chain connects TRBV20-1 to TRBJ2-5; TCRdb names TRBD2, which stays unverified in the absence of DNA. Germline V gene data show CDR1 as DFQATT and CDR2 as SNEGSKA (reference sequence). The CDR3 spans 18 residues. CDR3 in amino acids: CSATARLLAGGMQETQYF.

The chain links TRBV7-9 to TRBJ2-1. There are 14 residues in the CDR3. Germline V gene sequence: CDR1 SEHNR, CDR2 FQNEAQ (reference sequence). The CDR3 protein is CASSLSGSYNEQFF.

The V call is TRBV20-1, the J call TRBJ2-3; checking the TCRdb D call of TRBD2 is not possible without DNA. The CDR3 has 17 residues. Germline V gene lookup returns CDR1 DFQATT and CDR2 SNEGSKA (reference sequence). This CDR3 reads CSARGLTSGISTDTQYF.

V is TRBV10-3 and J is TRBJ2-1; the TCRdb call, TRBD2, lacks DNA for checking. CDR1 is ENHRY, CDR2 SYGVKD, per germline. The CDR3 is made up of 16 amino acids. The CDR3: CAISESHPSSGAEQFF.

V and J are TRBV28 and TRBJ2-7. This CDR3 spans 13 amino acids. Per germline, CDR1 MDHEN and CDR2 SYDVKM. The CDR3 protein is CASSQVGTYEQYF.

The rearrangement links TRBV25-1 to TRBJ1-1. This CDR3 has 14 amino acids. The germline V gene has CDR1 MGHDK and CDR2 SYGVNS. CDR3 residues: CASRGGWGYTEAFF.

The V call is TRBV15, the J call TRBJ2-5; TCRdb indicates TRBD2, and absent DNA this call remains unverified. CDR1 and CDR2 from the germline V gene are LNHNV and YYDKDF (reference sequence). The CDR3 runs 15 residues. CDR3 residues: CATSRVAGLEETQYF.

V gene TRBV28 combines with J gene TRBJ2-3; TCRdb picks TRBD1, but there is no DNA to check that call. The CDR3 length is 14 residues. CDR1 is MDHEN, CDR2 SYDVKM, per germline. CDR3 loop: CASSRTGEPDTQYF.